This note documents a single TCR beta chain sequence. Antigen unknown. This entry is derived from a study of T cells in Graves' hyperthyroidism and ophthalmopathy. Whole-study results and caveats: In the blood, most expanded thyroid clonotypes above 0.001 appeared as well.

The CDR3 totals 13 residues. V gave up 3 bases and J gave up 7 bases, with 12 bases separating them. Germline V gives CDR1 SEHNR, CDR2 FQNEAQ (reference sequence). Patients aged 18 to 65 had newly diagnosed hyperthyroidism of under 2 months' duration. Extraction of PBMCs used 9 to 10 ml of fresh peripheral blood. Researchers amplified the TCR beta CDR3 regions from RNA transcripts. An initial round of RT-PCR targeting the TCR CDR3 relied on the HTBI primer set. TCRdb analysed the multiplex PCR reads with MiXCR anew, one entry per CDR3 protein. The table lists 750,000 to 900,000 distinct CDR3 sequences, around 38% of them singletons, with more than 7% in the top ten.

The chain employs TRBV7-9 and TRBJ2-5, with D possibly being TRBD1 (5 bases). What was sequenced was blood. The clonotype was recovered from a young man with Graves' hyperthyroidism. The CDR3 spells CASSLLARGTQYF. The CDR3 DNA follows: TGTGCCAGCAGCTTGCTGGCAAGGGGGACCCAGTACTTC.